This T cell receptor beta chain was captured in a study of blood T cell repertoires in COVID-19. About the study: The origin of the acute and convalescent COVID-19 samples was the United States, Italy and Spain. The cDNA or gDNA used as material had been derived from T cells, B-cell-depleted T cells, or PBMCs.

Original processing methods: Reference gene primer amplification yielded estimated nucleated cell counts. The protocol was immunoSEQ multiplex PCR, while the TCRdb copy is restricted to in-frame clones and leaves out a portion. The DNA gave D and trimming, while V, J and clone size come from that table. The sample lists some 14,000 clones, roughly 82% occurring once. The ends lost 5 bases at V and 3 bases at J; junction bases unmatched: 7. The CDR3 contains 15 residues. CDR1 and CDR2 from the germline V gene are MGHDK and SYGVNS. The table lists this clone with a count of one. Specimen: peripheral blood. The chain joins TRBV25-1 to TRBJ1-2; 9 nucleotides align to TRBD1. The sequence came from a woman aged 45-59 years with active or convalescent COVID-19. The CDR3 sequence is CASSSGTGLYYGYTF. The CDR3 DNA reads TGTGCCAGCAGTTCTGGGACAGGGCTATACTATGGCTACACCTTC.